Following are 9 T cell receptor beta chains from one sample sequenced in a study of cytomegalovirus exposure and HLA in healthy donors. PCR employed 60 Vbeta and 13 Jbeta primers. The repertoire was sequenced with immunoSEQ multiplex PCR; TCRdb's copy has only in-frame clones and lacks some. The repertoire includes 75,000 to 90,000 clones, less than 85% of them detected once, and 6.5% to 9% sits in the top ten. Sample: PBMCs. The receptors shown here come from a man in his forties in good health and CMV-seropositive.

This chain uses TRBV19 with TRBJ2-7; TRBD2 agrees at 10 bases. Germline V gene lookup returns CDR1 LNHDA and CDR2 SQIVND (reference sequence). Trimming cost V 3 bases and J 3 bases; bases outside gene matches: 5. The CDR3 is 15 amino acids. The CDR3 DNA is TGTGCCAGTAGTATTGCTAGCGGGAGAATCTACGAGCAGTACTTC. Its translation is CASSIASGRIYEQYF.

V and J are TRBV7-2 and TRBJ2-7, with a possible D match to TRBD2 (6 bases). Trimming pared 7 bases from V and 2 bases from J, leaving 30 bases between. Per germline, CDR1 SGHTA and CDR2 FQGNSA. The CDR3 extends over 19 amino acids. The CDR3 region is CASNRCGGVWGDSPYEQYF. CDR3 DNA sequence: TGTGCCAGCAATAGGTGTGGGGGTGTTTGGGGGGACTCCCCCTACGAGCAGTACTTC.

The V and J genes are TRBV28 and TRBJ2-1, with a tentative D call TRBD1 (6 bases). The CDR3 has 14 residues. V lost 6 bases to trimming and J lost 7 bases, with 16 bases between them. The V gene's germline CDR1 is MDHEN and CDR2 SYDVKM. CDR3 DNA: TGTGCCAGCAGCGGCGGACAGAACGAAAATGAGCAGTTCTTC. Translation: CASSGGQNENEQFF.

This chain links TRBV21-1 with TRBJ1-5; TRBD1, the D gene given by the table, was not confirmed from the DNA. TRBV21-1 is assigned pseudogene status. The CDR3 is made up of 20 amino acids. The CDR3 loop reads CASSKGGTGKFRVSNQPQHF. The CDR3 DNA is TGTGCCAGCAGCAAAGGCGGGACAGGGAAGTTCCGCGTTAGCAATCAGCCCCAGCATTTT.

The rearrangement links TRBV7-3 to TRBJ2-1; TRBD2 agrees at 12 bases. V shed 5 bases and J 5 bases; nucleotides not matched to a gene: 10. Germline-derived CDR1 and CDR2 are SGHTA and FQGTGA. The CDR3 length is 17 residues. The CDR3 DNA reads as TGTGCCAGCAGCATACCGAGGACTAGCGGGATGGACAATGAGCAGTTCTTC. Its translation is CASSIPRTSGMDNEQFF.

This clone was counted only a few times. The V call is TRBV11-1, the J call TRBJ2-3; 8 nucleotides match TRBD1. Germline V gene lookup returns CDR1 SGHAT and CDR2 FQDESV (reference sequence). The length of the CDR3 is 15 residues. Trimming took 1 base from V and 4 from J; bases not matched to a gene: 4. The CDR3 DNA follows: TGTGCCAGCAGCTTAGGACAGGGGCAATCAGATACGCAGTATTTT. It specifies CASSLGQGQSDTQYF. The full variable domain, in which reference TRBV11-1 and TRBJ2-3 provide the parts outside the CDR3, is EAEVAQSPRYKITEKSQAVAFWCDPISGHATLYWYRQILGQGPELLVQFQDESVVDDSQLPKDRFSAERLKGVDSTLKIQPAELGDSAMYLCASSLGQGQSDTQYFGPGTRLTVL.

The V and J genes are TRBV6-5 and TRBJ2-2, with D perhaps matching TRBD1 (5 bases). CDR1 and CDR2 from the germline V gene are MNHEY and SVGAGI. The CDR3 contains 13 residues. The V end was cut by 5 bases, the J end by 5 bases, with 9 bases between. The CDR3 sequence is CASSQGLTGELFF. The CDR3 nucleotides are TGTGCCAGCAGTCAGGGTTTGACCGGGGAGCTGTTTTTT.

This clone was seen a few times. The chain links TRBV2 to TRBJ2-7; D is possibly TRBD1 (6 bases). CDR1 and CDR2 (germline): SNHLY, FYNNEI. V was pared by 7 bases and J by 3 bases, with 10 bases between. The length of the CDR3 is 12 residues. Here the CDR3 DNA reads TGTGCCAGCAAGGGGGATTACTACGAGCAGTACTTC. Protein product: CASKGDYYEQYF.

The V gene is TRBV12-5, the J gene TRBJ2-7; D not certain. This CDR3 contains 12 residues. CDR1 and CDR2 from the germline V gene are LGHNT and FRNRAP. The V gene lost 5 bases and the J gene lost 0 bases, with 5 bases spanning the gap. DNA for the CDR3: TGTGCTAGTGGTCTAGACTCCTACGAGCAGTACTTC. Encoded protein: CASGLDSYEQYF. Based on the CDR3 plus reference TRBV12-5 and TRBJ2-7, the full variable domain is DARVTQTPRHKVTEMGQEVTMRCQPILGHNTVFWYRQTMMQGLELLAYFRNRAPLDDSGMPKDRFSAEMPDATLATLKIQPSEPRDSAVYFCASGLDSYEQYFGPGTRLTVT.